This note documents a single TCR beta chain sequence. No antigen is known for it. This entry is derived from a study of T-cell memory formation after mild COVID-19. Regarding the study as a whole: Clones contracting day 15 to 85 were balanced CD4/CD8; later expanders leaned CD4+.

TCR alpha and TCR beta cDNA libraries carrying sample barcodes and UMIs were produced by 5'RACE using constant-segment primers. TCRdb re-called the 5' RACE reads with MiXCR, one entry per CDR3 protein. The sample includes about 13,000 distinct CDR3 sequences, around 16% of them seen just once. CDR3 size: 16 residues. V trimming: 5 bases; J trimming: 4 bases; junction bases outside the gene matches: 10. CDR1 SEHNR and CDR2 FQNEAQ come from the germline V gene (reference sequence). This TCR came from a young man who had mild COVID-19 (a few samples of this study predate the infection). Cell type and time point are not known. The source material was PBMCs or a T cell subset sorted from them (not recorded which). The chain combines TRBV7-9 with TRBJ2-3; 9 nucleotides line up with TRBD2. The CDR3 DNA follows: TGTGCCAGCAGCCCCCGTGGGCGGGGGGGCGCAGATACGCAGTATTTT. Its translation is CASSPRGRGGADTQYF.